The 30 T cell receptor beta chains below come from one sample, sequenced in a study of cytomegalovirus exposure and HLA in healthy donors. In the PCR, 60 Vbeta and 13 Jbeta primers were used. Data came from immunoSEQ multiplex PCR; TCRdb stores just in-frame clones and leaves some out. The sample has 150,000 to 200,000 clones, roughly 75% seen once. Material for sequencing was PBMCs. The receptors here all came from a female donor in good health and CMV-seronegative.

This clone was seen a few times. The CDR3 protein is CASSEGGRGNQPQHF. The CDR3 DNA reads as TGTGCCAGCAGTGAAGGGGGCCGGGGCAATCAGCCCCAGCATTTT. V gene TRBV2 combines with J gene TRBJ1-5; maybe TRBD1 (5 bases). This CDR3 comprises 15 residues. Germline V CDR1 and CDR2: SNHLY, FYNNEI. V was cut by 1 base and J by 2 bases, with 9 bases left in between.

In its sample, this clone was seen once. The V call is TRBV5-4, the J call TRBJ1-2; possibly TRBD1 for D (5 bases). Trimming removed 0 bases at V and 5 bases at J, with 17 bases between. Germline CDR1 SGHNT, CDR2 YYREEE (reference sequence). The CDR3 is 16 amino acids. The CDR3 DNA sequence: TGTGCCAGCAGCTTGGGTGTCGGAGCGGGGGATTATGGCTACACCTTC. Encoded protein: CASSLGVGAGDYGYTF. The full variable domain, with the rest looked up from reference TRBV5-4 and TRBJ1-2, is ETGVTQSPTHLIKTRGQQVTLRCSSQSGHNTVSWYQQALGQGPQFIFQYYREEENGRGNFPPRFSGLQFPNYSSELNVNALELDDSALYLCASSLGVGAGDYGYTFGSGTRLTVV.

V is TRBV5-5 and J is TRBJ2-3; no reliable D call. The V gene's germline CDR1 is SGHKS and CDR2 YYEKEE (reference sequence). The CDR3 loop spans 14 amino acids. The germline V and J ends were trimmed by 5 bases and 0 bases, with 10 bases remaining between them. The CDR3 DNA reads TGTGCCAGCAGTAGCCTGGGTAGCACAGATACGCAGTATTTT. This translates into CASSSLGSTDTQYF.

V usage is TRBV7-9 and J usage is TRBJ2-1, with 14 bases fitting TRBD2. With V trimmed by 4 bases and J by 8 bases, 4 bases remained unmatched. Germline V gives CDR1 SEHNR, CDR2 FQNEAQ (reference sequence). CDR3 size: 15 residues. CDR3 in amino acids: CASSSTSGGVYEQFF. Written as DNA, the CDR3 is TGTGCCAGCAGCTCGACTAGCGGGGGGGTCTATGAGCAGTTCTTC.

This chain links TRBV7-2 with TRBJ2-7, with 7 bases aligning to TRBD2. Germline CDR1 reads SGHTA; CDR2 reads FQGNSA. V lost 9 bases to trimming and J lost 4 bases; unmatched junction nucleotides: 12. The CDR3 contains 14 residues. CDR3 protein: CASSVAGVIYEQYF. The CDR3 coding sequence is TGTGCCAGTTCAGTGGCGGGAGTAATATACGAGCAGTACTTC.

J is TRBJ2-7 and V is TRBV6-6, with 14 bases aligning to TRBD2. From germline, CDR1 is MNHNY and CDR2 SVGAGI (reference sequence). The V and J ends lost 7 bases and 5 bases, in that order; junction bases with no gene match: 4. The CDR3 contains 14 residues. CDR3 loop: CASTSTSGRDEQYF. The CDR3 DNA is TGTGCCAGCACCTCGACTAGCGGGAGGGACGAGCAGTACTTC.

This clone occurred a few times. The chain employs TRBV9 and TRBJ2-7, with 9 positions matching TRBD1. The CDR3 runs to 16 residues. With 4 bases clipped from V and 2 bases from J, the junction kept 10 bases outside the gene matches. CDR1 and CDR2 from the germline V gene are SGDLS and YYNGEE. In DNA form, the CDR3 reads TGTGCCAGCAGCCGTACCGGGACAGGGACCACCTACGAGCAGTACTTC. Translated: CASSRTGTGTTYEQYF.

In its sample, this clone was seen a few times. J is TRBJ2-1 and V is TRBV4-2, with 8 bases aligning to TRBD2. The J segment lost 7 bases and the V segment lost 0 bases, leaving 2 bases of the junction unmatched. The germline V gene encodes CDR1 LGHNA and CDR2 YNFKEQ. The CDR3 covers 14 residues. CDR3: CASSQDTGGNEQFF. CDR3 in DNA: TGTGCCAGCAGCCAAGATACGGGAGGGAATGAGCAGTTCTTC.

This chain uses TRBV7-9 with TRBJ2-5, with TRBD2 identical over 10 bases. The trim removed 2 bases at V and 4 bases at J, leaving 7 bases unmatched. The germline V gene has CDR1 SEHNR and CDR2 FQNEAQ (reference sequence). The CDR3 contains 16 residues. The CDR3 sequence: CASSLPERGGGETQYF. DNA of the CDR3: TGTGCCAGCAGCTTACCGGAGCGGGGGGGCGGAGAGACCCAGTACTTC.

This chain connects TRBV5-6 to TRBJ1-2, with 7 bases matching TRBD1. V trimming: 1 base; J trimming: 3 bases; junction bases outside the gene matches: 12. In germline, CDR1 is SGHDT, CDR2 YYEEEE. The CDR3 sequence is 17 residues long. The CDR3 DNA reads TGTGCCAGCAGCTTGTGGGGACAAAGGGGGCTTGACTATGGCTACACCTTC. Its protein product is CASSLWGQRGLDYGYTF.

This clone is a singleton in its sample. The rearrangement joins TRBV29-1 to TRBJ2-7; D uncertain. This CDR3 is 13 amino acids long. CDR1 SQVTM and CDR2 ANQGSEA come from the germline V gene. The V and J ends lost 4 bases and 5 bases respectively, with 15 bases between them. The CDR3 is CSVVETSFHEQYF. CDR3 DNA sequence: TGCAGCGTTGTAGAGACATCGTTTCACGAGCAGTACTTC.

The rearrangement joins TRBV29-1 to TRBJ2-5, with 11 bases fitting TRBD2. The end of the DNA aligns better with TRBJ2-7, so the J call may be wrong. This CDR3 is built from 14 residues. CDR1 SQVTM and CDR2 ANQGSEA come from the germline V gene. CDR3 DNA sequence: TGCAGCGTTGGATTATTACTAGCGGGAGCCGAGCAGTACTTC. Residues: CSVGLLLAGAEQYF.

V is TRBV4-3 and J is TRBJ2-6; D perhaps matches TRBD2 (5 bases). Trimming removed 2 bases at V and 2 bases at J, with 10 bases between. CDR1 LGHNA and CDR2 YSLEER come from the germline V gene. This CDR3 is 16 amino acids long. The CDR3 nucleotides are TGCGCCAGCAGCCAATTGACGGGGACTGGGGCCAACGTCCTGACTTTC. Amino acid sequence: CASSQLTGTGANVLTF.

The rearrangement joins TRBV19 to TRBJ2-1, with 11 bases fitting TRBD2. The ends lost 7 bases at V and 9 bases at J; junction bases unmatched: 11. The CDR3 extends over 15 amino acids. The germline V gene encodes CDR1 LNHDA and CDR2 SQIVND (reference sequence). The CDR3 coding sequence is TGTGCCAGTAATAGCGGGAGGGCCGTTGGTGGTGAGCAGTTCTTC. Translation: CASNSGRAVGGEQFF.

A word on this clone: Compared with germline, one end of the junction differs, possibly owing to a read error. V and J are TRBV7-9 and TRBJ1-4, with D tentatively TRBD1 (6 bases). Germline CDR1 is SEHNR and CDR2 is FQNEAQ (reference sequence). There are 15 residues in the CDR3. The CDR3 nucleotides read TGTTCCAGCAGCCTAAAACAGGGTGGGGCTGAAAAACTGTTTTTT. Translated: CSSSLKQGGAEKLFF.

The chain's CDR3 is CASTPGGGGNQPQHF. CDR3 coding DNA: TGTGCCAGCACCCCGGGGGGGGGCGGCAATCAGCCCCAGCATTTT. The chain combines TRBV6-5 with TRBJ1-5; a weak D match, TRBD1 (6 bases). The CDR3 contains 15 residues. Germline CDR1 and CDR2: MNHEY and SVGAGI. Trimming took 7 bases from V and 2 from J, leaving 15 bases between them.

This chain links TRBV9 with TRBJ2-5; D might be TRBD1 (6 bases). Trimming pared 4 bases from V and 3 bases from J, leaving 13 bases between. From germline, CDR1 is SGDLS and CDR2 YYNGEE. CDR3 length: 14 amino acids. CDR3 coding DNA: TGTGCCAGCAGCATCCGGGACAACGAAGAGACCCAGTACTTC. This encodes CASSIRDNEETQYF.

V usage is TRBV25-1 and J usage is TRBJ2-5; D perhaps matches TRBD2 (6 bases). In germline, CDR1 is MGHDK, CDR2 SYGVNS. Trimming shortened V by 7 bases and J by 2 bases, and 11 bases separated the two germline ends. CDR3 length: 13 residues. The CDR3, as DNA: TGTGCCAGCAATCAGCGGGTGCAAGAGACCCAGTACTTC. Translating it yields CASNQRVQETQYF.

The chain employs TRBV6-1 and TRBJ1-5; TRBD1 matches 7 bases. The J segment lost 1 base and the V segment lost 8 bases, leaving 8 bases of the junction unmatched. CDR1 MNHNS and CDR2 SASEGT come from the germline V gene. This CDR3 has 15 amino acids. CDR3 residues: CASGWGRGSNQPQHF. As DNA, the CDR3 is TGTGCCAGCGGGTGGGGCAGGGGGAGCAATCAGCCCCAGCATTTT.

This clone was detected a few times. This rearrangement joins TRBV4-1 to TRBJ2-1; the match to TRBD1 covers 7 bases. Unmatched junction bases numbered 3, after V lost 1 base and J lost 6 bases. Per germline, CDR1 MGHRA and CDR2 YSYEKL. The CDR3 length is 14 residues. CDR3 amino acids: CASSQGQGRNEQFF. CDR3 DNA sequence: TGCGCCAGCAGCCAAGGACAGGGACGCAATGAGCAGTTCTTC.

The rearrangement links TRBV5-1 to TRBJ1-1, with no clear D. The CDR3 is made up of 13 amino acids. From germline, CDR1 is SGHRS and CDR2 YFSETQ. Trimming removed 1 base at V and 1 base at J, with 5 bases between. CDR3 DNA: TGCGCCAGCAGCTTGCGGGAGAACACTGAAGCTTTCTTT. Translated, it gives CASSLRENTEAFF.

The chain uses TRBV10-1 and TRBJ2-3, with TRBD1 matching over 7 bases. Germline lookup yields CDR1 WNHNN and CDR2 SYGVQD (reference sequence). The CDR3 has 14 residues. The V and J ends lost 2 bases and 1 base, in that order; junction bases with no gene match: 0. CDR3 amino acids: CASSEDRGTDTQYF. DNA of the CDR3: TGCGCCAGCAGTGAGGACAGGGGCACAGATACGCAGTATTTT.

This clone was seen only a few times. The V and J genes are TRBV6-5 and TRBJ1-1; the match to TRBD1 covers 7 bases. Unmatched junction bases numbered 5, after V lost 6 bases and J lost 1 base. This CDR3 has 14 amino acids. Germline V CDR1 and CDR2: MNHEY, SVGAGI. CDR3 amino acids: CASRPDRKNTEAFF. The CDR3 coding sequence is TGTGCCAGCAGACCGGACAGGAAGAACACTGAAGCTTTCTTT.

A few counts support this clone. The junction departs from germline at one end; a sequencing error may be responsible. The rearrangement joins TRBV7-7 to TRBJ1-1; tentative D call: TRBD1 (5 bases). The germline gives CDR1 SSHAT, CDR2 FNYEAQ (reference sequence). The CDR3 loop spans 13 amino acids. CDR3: CASSLGQNTEAFF. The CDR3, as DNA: TGTGCTAGCAGCTTAGGACAGAACACTGAAGCTTTCTTT.

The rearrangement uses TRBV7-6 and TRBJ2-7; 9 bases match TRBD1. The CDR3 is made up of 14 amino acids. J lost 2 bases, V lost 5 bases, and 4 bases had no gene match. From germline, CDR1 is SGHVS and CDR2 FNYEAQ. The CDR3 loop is CASSPGQGAYEQYF. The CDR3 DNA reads TGTGCCAGCAGCCCGGGACAGGGAGCCTACGAGCAGTACTTC.

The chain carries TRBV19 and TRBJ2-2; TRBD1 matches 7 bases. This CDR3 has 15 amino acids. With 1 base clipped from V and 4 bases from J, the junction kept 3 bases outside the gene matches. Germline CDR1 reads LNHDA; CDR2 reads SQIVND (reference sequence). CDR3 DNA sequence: TGTGCCAGTAGTATAGGGACAGGCAGCACCGGGGAGCTGTTTTTT. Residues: CASSIGTGSTGELFF. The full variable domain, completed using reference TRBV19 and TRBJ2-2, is DGGITQSPKYLFRKEGQNVTLSCEQNLNHDAMYWYRQDPGQGLRLIYYSQIVNDFQKGDIAEGYSVSREKKESFPLTVTSAQKNPTAFYLCASSIGTGSTGELFFGEGSRLTVL.

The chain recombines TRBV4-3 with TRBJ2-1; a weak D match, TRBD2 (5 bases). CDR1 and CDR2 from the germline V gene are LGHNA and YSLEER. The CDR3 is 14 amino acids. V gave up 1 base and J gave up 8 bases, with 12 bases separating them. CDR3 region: CASSQVGRGDEQFF. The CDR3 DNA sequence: TGCGCCAGCAGCCAAGTGGGTCGGGGTGATGAGCAGTTCTTC.

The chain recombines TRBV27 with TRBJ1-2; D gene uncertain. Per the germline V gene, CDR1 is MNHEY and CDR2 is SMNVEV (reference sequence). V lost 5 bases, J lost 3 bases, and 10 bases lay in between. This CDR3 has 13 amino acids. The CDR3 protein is CASSPGLYYGYTF. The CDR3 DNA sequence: TGTGCCAGCAGTCCCGGTCTTTACTATGGCTACACCTTC.

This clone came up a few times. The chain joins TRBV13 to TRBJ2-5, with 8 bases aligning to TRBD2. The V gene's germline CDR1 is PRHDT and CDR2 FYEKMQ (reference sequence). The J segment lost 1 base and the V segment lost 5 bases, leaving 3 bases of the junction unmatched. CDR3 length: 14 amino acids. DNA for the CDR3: TGTGCCAGCAGCCGAGGACTAGCCCAAGAGACCCAGTACTTC. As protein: CASSRGLAQETQYF.

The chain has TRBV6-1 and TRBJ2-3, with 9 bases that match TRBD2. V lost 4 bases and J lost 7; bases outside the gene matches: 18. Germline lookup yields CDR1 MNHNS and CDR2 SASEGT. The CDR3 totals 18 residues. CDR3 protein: CASSVLWGAGGPHNTQYF. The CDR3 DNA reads TGTGCCAGCAGTGTACTTTGGGGCGCGGGAGGGCCGCACAATACGCAGTATTTT.